Below are 21 T cell receptor beta chains sequenced from a single sample in a study of blood T cell repertoires in COVID-19. Sequencing used immunoSEQ multiplex PCR; TCRdb keeps in-frame clones, though not all of them. This table has about 92,000 clones, roughly 75% appearing once. Sample: peripheral blood. Receptor source: a man aged 50-59 years who had recovered from COVID-19.

This chain links TRBV4-1 with TRBJ1-2; D perhaps matches TRBD1 (6 bases). The germline V and J ends were trimmed by 1 base and 2 bases, with 11 bases remaining between them. The CDR3 has 15 amino acids. Germline V gene lookup returns CDR1 MGHRA and CDR2 YSYEKL. For the CDR3, the DNA is TGCGCCAGCAGCCAAGGAGGAGACAGGAACTATGGCTACACCTTC. Translation: CASSQGGDRNYGYTF.

The chain couples TRBV6-6 to TRBJ2-3; 8 nucleotides line up with TRBD2. V gave up 2 bases and J gave up 4 bases; unmatched junction bases: 2. Germline assignment: CDR1 MNHNY and CDR2 SVGAGI (reference sequence). The CDR3 covers 14 residues. The CDR3 region has the DNA TGTGCCAGCAGTTACCGGGGGGGCTCAGATACGCAGTATTTT. It translates to CASSYRGGSDTQYF.

The chain uses TRBV24-1 and TRBJ2-1; TRBD1 agrees at 9 bases. CDR3 size: 16 residues. The V segment lost 4 bases and the J segment 3 bases; nucleotides outside the gene matches: 6. Germline V gene lookup returns CDR1 KGHDR and CDR2 SFDVKD. This CDR3 is CATSDRGQGSYNEQFF. The CDR3 DNA sequence: TGTGCCACCAGTGACCGTGGACAGGGGAGCTACAATGAGCAGTTCTTC.

The rearrangement links TRBV12-3 or TRBV12-4 to TRBJ2-3; 9 positions agree with TRBD2. The length of the CDR3 is 13 residues. Unmatched junction bases numbered 4, after V lost 6 bases and J lost 6 bases. CDR3 residues: CASSRGGADTQYF. CDR3 nucleotides: TGTGCCAGCAGCCGCGGGGGGGCGGATACGCAGTATTTT.

The chain links TRBV7-9 to TRBJ2-1; 12 bases match TRBD2. Germline V gives CDR1 SEHNR, CDR2 FQNEAQ (reference sequence). This CDR3 is 14 amino acids long. V was pared by 5 bases and J by 8 bases, with 4 bases of the junction left unmatched. The CDR3 protein is CASSLTSGRDEQFF. DNA of the CDR3: TGTGCCAGCAGCCTGACTAGCGGGAGAGATGAGCAGTTCTTC.

This clone appeared many times. The J gene is TRBJ2-1, the V gene TRBV7-2, with D possibly being TRBD2 (5 bases). In germline, CDR1 is SGHTA, CDR2 FQGNSA. Trimming took off 8 bases at V and 5 bases at J, with 19 bases between the two ends. CDR3 length: 15 residues. The CDR3 is CASGASADGNNEQFF. Here the CDR3 DNA reads TGTGCCAGCGGCGCTTCGGCCGACGGGAACAATGAGCAGTTCTTC.

The genes are TRBV19 and TRBJ2-3, with 12 bases matching TRBD2. CDR1 and CDR2 (germline): LNHDA, SQIVND (reference sequence). Losses at the gene ends were 7 bases for V and 11 bases for J; bases not matched to a gene: 16. The CDR3 loop spans 16 amino acids. The CDR3 DNA reads as TGTGCCAGTAACCTGGGACTAGCGGGTGGACAAAATAAGCAGTATTTT. It encodes CASNLGLAGGQNKQYF.

This clone was seen just once. CDR3 nucleotide sequence: TGTGCCAGTAGTATAGCCCGCCAGCGGGATCACCACGAGCAGTACTTC. Its translation is CASSIARQRDHHEQYF. V and J are TRBV19 and TRBJ2-7; 7 bases align to TRBD2. The V and J ends lost 1 base and 5 bases, in that order; junction bases with no gene match: 11. The CDR3 length is 16 residues. In germline, CDR1 is LNHDA, CDR2 SQIVND (reference sequence).

Details on this clone: With a much larger clone just one base away, this may be a read error. This same CDR3 is encoded by further DNA sequences in the sample. The chain couples TRBV18 to TRBJ1-5; 8 bases align to TRBD1. The CDR3 totals 15 residues. J lost 4 bases, V lost 2 bases, and 4 bases had no gene match. Per the germline V gene, CDR1 is KGHSH and CDR2 is LQKENI. CDR3 DNA sequence: TGTGCCAGCTCACCAGACAGGGGAGGGAATCAGCCCCAGCATTTT. This sequence encodes CASSPDRGGNQPQHF. Drawing the rest from reference TRBV18 and TRBJ1-5, the complete variable domain is NAGVMQNPRHLVRRRGQEARLRCSPMKGHSHVYWYRQLPEEGLKFMVYLQKENIIDESGMPKERFSAEFPKEGPSILRIQQVVRGDSAAYFCASSPDRGGNQPQHFGDGTRLSIL.

The chain joins TRBV5-1 to TRBJ1-1; 8 bases match TRBD1. The CDR3 totals 13 residues. Germline V gene data show CDR1 as SGHRS and CDR2 as YFSETQ. Losses at the gene ends were 4 bases for V and 6 bases for J; bases not matched to a gene: 5. The CDR3: CASSLGQASEAFF. CDR3 nucleotide sequence: TGCGCCAGCAGCCTGGGACAGGCCTCTGAAGCTTTCTTT.

The chain is built from TRBV7-6 and TRBJ2-7, with 11 bases fitting TRBD1. The CDR3 length is 14 residues. Trimming at V came to 4 bases and at J to 3 bases, leaving 2 bases not matched to a gene. Germline V gene lookup returns CDR1 SGHVS and CDR2 FNYEAQ. CDR3 coding DNA: TGTGCCAGCAGCTCCGGGACAGGGGGCTACGAGCAGTACTTC. Amino acids: CASSSGTGGYEQYF.

The chain links TRBV13 to TRBJ2-2, with 14 nucleotides matching TRBD2. The CDR3 is made up of 18 amino acids. Germline trimming cut 5 bases from V and 7 bases from J; bases unmatched to any gene: 12. Germline assignment: CDR1 PRHDT and CDR2 FYEKMQ (reference sequence). CDR3 sequence (DNA): TGTGCCAGCAGCCCAACTATACAGACTAGCGGGAGGGTCGGGGAGCTGTTTTTT. This sequence encodes CASSPTIQTSGRVGELFF.

The chain recombines TRBV5-6 with TRBJ1-6; the D gene is possibly TRBD1 (6 bases). CDR1 SGHDT and CDR2 YYEEEE come from the germline V gene. Deletions cut 6 bases from V and 4 bases from J, with 17 bases between. The CDR3 is made up of 16 amino acids. CDR3 amino acids: CASTRRGASYNSPLHF. The CDR3 DNA reads as TGTGCCAGCACCCGCCGGGGGGCCAGTTATAATTCACCCCTCCACTTT.

The J gene is TRBJ1-6, the V gene TRBV18; D is unclear. Trimming took off 5 bases at V and 6 bases at J, with 8 bases between the two ends. This CDR3 spans 13 amino acids. Germline assignment: CDR1 KGHSH and CDR2 LQKENI. CDR3 sequence reads: CASSSNTNSPLHF. The CDR3 DNA sequence: TGTGCCAGCTCATCGAACACTAATTCACCCCTCCACTTT.

This clone has only a few counts. J is TRBJ2-2 and V is TRBV18, with 11 nucleotides matching TRBD1. CDR1 KGHSH and CDR2 LQKENI come from the germline V gene. The CDR3 spans 15 residues. The junction had 3 bases not matched to a gene; V was cut back by 5 bases and J by 4 bases. CDR3 protein: CASSFGQGATGELFF. For the CDR3, the DNA is TGTGCCAGCTCATTTGGACAGGGGGCCACCGGGGAGCTGTTTTTT.

V usage is TRBV2 and J usage is TRBJ2-1; TRBD1 is a possible D gene (5 bases). The CDR3 has 14 residues. The germline V and J ends were trimmed by 4 bases and 8 bases, with 15 bases remaining between them. Germline V lookup: CDR1 SNHLY, CDR2 FYNNEI. The CDR3: CASSVMGLIYEQFF. The CDR3 nucleotides read TGTGCCAGCAGTGTCATGGGGCTGATCTATGAGCAGTTCTTC.

The rearrangement joins TRBV9 to TRBJ2-2; perhaps TRBD2 as D (5 bases). The V and J ends lost 4 bases and 4 bases respectively, with 11 bases between them. CDR3 length equals 14 residues. Looked up from germline, CDR1 is SGDLS and CDR2 is YYNGEE. CDR3 nucleotides: TGTGCCAGCAGCTCCGAGGGCCTCACCGGGGAGCTGTTTTTT. This gives the protein CASSSEGLTGELFF.

The sample holds a few counts of this clone. The rearrangement links TRBV16 to TRBJ2-2, with TRBD2 identical over 7 bases. J was trimmed by 3 bases and V by 4 bases; bases with no gene match: 5. CDR1 and CDR2 from the germline V gene are KGHSY and FQNENV. CDR3 length equals 15 residues. The CDR3 DNA is TGTGCCAGCAGCCTGCTCGCGGGGGACACCGGGGAGCTGTTTTTT. Translating it yields CASSLLAGDTGELFF.

The sample holds a few counts of this clone. The chain has TRBV5-6 and TRBJ2-6; D is undetermined. Germline V gene data show CDR1 as SGHDT and CDR2 as YYEEEE. Trimming took 0 bases from V and 2 from J, leaving 6 bases between them. This CDR3 has 15 amino acids. CDR3 sequence: CASSLALPGANVLTF. CDR3 nucleotides: TGTGCCAGCAGCTTGGCCCTCCCTGGGGCCAACGTCCTGACTTTC.

This chain uses TRBV13 with TRBJ2-1; the match to TRBD2 covers 13 bases. CDR3 length: 19 amino acids. Germline V gene data show CDR1 as PRHDT and CDR2 as FYEKMQ (reference sequence). V was clipped by 4 bases and J by 7 bases; unmatched bases: 16. CDR3 bases: TGTGCCAGCAGCTCCAGGACTAGCGGGAGAAGTGGTGGGTGGAATGAGCAGTTCTTC. Translating it yields CASSSRTSGRSGGWNEQFF.

This clone appeared a single time. J is TRBJ1-1 and V is TRBV6-5, with 11 bases identical to TRBD1. J gave up 4 bases and V 6 bases, and 7 bases lay outside the gene matches. Germline V gives CDR1 MNHEY, CDR2 SVGAGI. This CDR3 region has 15 residues. The DNA for the CDR3 is TGTGCCAGCAGCAGGGACAGGGGGGATGGCACTGAAGCTTTCTTT. Protein product: CASSRDRGDGTEAFF.